This TCR beta chain was identified in a study of blood T cells in healthy people across ages. Study-level points and caveats: A roughly linear age-dependent decrease characterized TCR beta diversity per million T cells.

Details on this clonotype: Its antigen is unknown.

A second PCR, run for roughly 7 to 12 cycles, used a sample-barcoded 5' primer plus a J-beta primer mix. Every sample gave at least 2.5 million paired-end reads containing CDR3. TCRdb ran MiXCR on the 5' RACE reads and lists one entry per CDR3 protein. The data show about 1.6 million distinct CDR3 sequences, with almost 35% seen just once and about 10% held by the top ten. The sequencing sample was made of blood. The TCR comes from a woman between 25 and 40 years old in good health.

Written as DNA, the CDR3 is TGCAGTGCGAACAGAATCGGCGGCACAGATACGCAGTATTTT. It translates to CSANRIGGTDTQYF. The rearrangement uses TRBV20-1 and TRBJ2-3; D gene uncertain. Germline assignment: CDR1 DFQATT and CDR2 SNEGSKA (reference sequence). Between the trimmed V and J ends, which lost 6 bases and 1 base, there was a span of 14 bases. This CDR3 has 14 residues.